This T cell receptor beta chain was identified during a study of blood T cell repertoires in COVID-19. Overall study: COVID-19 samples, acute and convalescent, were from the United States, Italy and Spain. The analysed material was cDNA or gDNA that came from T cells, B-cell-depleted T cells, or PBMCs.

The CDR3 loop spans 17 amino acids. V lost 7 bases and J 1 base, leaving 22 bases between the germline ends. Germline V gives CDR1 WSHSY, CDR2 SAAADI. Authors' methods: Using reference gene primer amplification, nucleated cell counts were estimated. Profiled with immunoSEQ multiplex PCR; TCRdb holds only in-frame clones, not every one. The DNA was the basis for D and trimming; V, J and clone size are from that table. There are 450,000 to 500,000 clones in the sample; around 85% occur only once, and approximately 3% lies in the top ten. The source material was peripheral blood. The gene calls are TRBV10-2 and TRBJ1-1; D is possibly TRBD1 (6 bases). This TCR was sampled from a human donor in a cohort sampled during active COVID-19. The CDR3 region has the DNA TGCGCCAGCAAGGAACAGGGAGTTGGGTGGGAGAACACTGAAGCTTTCTTT. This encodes CASKEQGVGWENTEAFF.